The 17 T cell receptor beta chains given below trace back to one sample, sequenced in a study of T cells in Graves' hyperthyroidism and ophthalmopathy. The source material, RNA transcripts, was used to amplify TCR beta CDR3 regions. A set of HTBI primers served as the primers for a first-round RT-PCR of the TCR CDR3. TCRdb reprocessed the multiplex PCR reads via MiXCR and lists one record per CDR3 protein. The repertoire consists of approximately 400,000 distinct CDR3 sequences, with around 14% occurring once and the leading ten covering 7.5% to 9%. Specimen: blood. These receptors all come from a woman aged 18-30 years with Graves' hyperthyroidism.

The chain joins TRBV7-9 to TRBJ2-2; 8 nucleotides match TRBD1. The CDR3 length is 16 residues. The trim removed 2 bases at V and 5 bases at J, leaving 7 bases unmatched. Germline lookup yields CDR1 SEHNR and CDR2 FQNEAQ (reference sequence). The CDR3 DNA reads TGTGCCAGCAGCTTACGCCAGACAGGGGAAACCGGGGAGCTGTTTTTT. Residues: CASSLRQTGETGELFF.

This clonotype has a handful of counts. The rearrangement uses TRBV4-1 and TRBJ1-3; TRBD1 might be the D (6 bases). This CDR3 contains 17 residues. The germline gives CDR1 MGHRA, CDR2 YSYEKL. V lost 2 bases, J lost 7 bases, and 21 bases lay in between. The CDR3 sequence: CASSQQQGEGSRNTIYF. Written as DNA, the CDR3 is TGCGCCAGCAGCCAACAACAGGGAGAAGGCTCAAGGAACACCATATATTTT.

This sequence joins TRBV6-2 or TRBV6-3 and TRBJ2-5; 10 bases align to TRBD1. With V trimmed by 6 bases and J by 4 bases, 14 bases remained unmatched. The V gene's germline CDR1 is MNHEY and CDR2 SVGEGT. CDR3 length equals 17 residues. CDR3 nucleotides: TGTGCCAGCAGCCACATACCCTACCGACAGGGGGCAGAGACCCAGTACTTC. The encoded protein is CASSHIPYRQGAETQYF.

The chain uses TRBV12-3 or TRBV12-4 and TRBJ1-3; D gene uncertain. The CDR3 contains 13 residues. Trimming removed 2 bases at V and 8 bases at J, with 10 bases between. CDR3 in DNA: TGTGCCAGCAGTTTACGGTCGACGCACACCATATATTTT. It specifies CASSLRSTHTIYF.

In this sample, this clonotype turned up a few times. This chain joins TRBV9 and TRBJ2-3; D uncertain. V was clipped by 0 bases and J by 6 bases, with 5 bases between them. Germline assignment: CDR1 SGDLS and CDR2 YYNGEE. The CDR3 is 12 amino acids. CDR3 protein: CASSVDRDTQYF. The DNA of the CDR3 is TGTGCCAGCAGCGTAGACCGGGATACGCAGTATTTT. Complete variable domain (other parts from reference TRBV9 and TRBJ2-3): DSGVTQTPKHLITATGQRVTLRCSPRSGDLSVYWYQQSLDQGLQFLIQYYNGEERAKGNILERFSAQQFPDLHSELNLSSLELGDSALYFCASSVDRDTQYFGPGTRLTVL.

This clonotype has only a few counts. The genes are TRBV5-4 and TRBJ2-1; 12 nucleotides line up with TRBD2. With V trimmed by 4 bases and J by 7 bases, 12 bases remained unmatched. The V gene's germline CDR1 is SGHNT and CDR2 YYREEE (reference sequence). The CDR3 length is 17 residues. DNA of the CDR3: TGTGCCAGCAGCCTGGGCGGGGCTAGCGGGAGGGGTAATGAGCAGTTCTTC. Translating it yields CASSLGGASGRGNEQFF.

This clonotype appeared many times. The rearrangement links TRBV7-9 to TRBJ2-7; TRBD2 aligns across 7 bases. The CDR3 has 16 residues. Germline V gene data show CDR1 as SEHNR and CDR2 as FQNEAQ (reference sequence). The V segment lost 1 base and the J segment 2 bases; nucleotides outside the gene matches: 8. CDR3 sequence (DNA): TGTGCCAGCAGCTTAGGGTGGGCTAGCGGAGCCTACGAGCAGTACTTC. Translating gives CASSLGWASGAYEQYF.

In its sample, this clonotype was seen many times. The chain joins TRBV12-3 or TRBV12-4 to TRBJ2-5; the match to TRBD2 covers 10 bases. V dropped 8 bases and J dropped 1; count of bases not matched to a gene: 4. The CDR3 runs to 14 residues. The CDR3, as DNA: TGTGCCAGCCTTAAGCGGGAGGGCCAAGAGACCCAGTACTTC. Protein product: CASLKREGQETQYF.

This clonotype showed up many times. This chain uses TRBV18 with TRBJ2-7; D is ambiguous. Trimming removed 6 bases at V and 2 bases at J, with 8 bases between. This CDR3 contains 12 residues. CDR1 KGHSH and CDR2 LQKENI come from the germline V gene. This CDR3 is CASSSPAYEQYF. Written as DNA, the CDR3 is TGTGCCAGCTCTTCGCCGGCCTACGAGCAGTACTTC.

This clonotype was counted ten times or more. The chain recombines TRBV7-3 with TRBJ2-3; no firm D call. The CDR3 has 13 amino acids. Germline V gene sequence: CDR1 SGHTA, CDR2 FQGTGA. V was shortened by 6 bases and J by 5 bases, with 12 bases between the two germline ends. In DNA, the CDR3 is TGTGCCAGCAGGAAGGGCGTGAAAGATACGCAGTATTTT. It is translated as CASRKGVKDTQYF.

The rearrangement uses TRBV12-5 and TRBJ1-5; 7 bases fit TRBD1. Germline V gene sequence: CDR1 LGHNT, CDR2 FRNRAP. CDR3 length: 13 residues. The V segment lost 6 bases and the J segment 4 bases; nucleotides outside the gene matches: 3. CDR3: CASGQGQNQPQHF. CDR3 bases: TGTGCTAGTGGCCAGGGACAGAATCAGCCCCAGCATTTT.

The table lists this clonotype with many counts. CDR3 sequence reads: CASSGTSGTKYQETQYF. The DNA of the CDR3 is TGTGCCAGCAGTGGTACCTCCGGGACTAAGTACCAAGAGACCCAGTACTTC. This sequence joins TRBV2 and TRBJ2-5, with 7 bases aligning to TRBD2. V lost 4 bases and J lost 0; bases outside the gene matches: 11. Germline V gives CDR1 SNHLY, CDR2 FYNNEI. The CDR3 is made up of 17 amino acids. Full variable domain (outside the CDR3, taken from reference TRBV2 and TRBJ2-5): EPEVTQTPSHQVTQMGQEVILRCVPISNHLYFYWYRQILGQKVEFLVSFYNNEISEKSEIFDDQFSVERPDGSNFTLKIRSTKLEDSAMYFCASSGTSGTKYQETQYFGPGTRLLVL.

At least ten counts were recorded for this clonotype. The CDR3 loop is CASSQLLAGRTEQFF. The CDR3 DNA sequence: TGTGCCAGCAGCCAATTACTAGCGGGTAGGACTGAGCAGTTCTTC. This chain joins TRBV3-1 and TRBJ2-1; TRBD2 aligns across 9 bases. The CDR3 is made up of 15 amino acids. CDR1 and CDR2 from the germline V gene are LGHDT and YNNKEL (reference sequence). With 2 bases clipped from V and 9 bases from J, the junction kept 8 bases outside the gene matches.

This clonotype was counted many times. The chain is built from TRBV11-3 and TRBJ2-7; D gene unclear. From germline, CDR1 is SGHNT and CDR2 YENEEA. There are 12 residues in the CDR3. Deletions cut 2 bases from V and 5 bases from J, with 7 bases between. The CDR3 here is CASSLYANEQYF. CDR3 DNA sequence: TGTGCCAGCAGCTTATACGCCAACGAGCAGTACTTC.

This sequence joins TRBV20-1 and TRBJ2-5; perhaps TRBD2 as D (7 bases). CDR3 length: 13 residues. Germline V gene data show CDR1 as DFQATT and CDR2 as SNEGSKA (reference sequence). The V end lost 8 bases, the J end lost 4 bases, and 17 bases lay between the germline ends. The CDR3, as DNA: TGCAGTTCGGAGGGGGGGCGGGGAGAGACCCAGTACTTC. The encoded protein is CSSEGGRGETQYF.

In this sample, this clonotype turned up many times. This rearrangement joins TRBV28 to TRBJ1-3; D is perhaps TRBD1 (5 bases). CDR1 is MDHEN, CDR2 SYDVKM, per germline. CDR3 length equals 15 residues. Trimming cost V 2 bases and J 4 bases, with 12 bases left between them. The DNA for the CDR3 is TGTGCCAGCAGTTTAGGGCAGGGACGAGGAAACACCATATATTTT. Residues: CASSLGQGRGNTIYF. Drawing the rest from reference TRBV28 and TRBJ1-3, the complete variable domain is DVKVTQSSRYLVKRTGEKVFLECVQDMDHENMFWYRQDPGLGLRLIYFSYDVKMKEKGDIPEGYSVSREKKERFSLILESASTNQTSMYLCASSLGQGRGNTIYFGEGSWLTVV.

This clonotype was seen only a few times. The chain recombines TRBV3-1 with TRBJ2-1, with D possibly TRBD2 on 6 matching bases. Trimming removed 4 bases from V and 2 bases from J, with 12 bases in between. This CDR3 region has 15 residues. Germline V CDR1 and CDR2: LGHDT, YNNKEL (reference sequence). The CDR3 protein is CASSPLPSAYNEQFF. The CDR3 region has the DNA TGTGCCAGCAGCCCCCTCCCTAGCGCCTACAATGAGCAGTTCTTC.